This is a list of T cell receptor beta chains from one sample in a study of Graves' ophthalmopathy and Graves' hyperthyroidism. A single record per CDR3 protein comes from TCRdb applying MiXCR to the multiplex PCR reads. This repertoire shows some 160,000 distinct CDR3 sequences, 35% to 45% found once; its top ten account for about 8.2%. Material: peripheral blood. These receptors originate from a man under 40 with Graves' ophthalmopathy. CDR3s include the opening cysteine and the closing phenylalanine or tryptophan. The order of the fields is J gene, D gene, clone size, V gene, CDR3 protein, CDR3 DNA. The D gene is left open where the match is weak. Clone size is not always given. Where it is, it says once, few, many or a class for expanded clones.

j_gene: TRBJ2-7; d_gene: .; abundance: .; v_gene: TRBV5-1; CDR3aa: CASSQTTLSRPYEQYF; CDR3nt: TGCGCCAGCAGCCAAACCACCCTAAGCCGACCCTACGAGCAGTACTTC
j_gene: TRBJ1-1; d_gene: .; abundance: many; v_gene: TRBV24-1; CDR3aa: CATSDLRGSAFF; CDR3nt: TGTGCCACCAGTGATTTAAGGGGGTCGGCTTTCTTT
j_gene: TRBJ1-6; d_gene: TRBD1; abundance: many; v_gene: TRBV6-5; CDR3aa: CASSLLDRGGSPLHF; CDR3nt: TGTGCCAGCAGTTTATTGGACAGGGGAGGTTCACCCCTCCACTTT
j_gene: TRBJ2-7; d_gene: .; abundance: .; v_gene: TRBV7-2; CDR3aa: CASSLTAGRYEQYF; CDR3nt: TGTGCCAGCAGCTTAACGGCAGGGAGGTACGAGCAGTACTTC
j_gene: TRBJ1-1; d_gene: TRBD1; abundance: .; v_gene: TRBV6-5; CDR3aa: CASSYGAGGMNTEAFF; CDR3nt: TGTGCCAGCAGTTACGGAGCAGGGGGAATGAACACTGAAGCTTTCTTT
j_gene: TRBJ1-2; d_gene: .; abundance: many; v_gene: TRBV5-1; CDR3aa: CASSLIGVGGYTF; CDR3nt: TGCGCCAGCAGCTTGATTGGTGTGGGGGGCTACACCTTC
j_gene: TRBJ1-1; d_gene: TRBD1; abundance: many; v_gene: TRBV7-2; CDR3aa: CASKNRQGAGPRTTEAFF; CDR3nt: TGTGCCAGCAAAAATCGACAGGGGGCGGGACCAAGAACCACTGAAGCTTTCTTT
j_gene: TRBJ1-1; d_gene: TRBD1; abundance: .; v_gene: TRBV6-1; CDR3aa: CASSQDRAGRTEAFF; CDR3nt: TGTGCCAGCAGTCAGGACAGGGCCGGGAGGACTGAAGCTTTCTTT
j_gene: TRBJ2-7; d_gene: .; abundance: .; v_gene: TRBV15; CDR3aa: CATSMGPALEQYF; CDR3nt: TGTGCCACCAGCATGGGACCAGCCCTCGAGCAGTACTTC
j_gene: TRBJ1-1; d_gene: .; abundance: many; v_gene: TRBV6-5; CDR3aa: CASSYGRYTEAFF; CDR3nt: TGTGCCAGCAGTTACGGAAGATACACTGAAGCTTTCTTT
j_gene: TRBJ2-3; d_gene: .; abundance: .; v_gene: TRBV11-3; CDR3aa: CASSLTTDTQYF; CDR3nt: TGTGCCAGCAGCTTGACCACAGATACGCAGTATTTT
j_gene: TRBJ1-2; d_gene: .; abundance: many; v_gene: TRBV7-2; CDR3aa: CASRPGHSYGYTF; CDR3nt: TGTGCCAGCAGACCAGGACACTCCTATGGCTACACCTTC
j_gene: TRBJ2-7; d_gene: TRBD1; abundance: many; v_gene: TRBV6-2/TRBV6-3; CDR3aa: CASRRQGAGTYEQYF; CDR3nt: TGTGCCAGCAGGAGACAGGGGGCCGGGACCTACGAGCAGTACTTC
j_gene: TRBJ1-1; d_gene: .; abundance: many; v_gene: TRBV19; CDR3aa: CASNMGGRATEAFF; CDR3nt: TGTGCCAGTAACATGGGAGGGCGGGCCACTGAAGCTTTCTTT
j_gene: TRBJ2-5; d_gene: TRBD1; abundance: .; v_gene: TRBV7-2; CDR3aa: CASSWGQQETQYF; CDR3nt: TGTGCCAGCAGCTGGGGACAGCAAGAGACCCAGTACTTC
j_gene: TRBJ2-7; d_gene: .; abundance: once; v_gene: TRBV6-1; CDR3aa: CASSEGDSTYEQYF; CDR3nt: TGTGCCAGCAGTGAGGGGGACTCTACCTACGAGCAGTACTTC
j_gene: TRBJ2-5; d_gene: .; abundance: few; v_gene: TRBV6-1; CDR3aa: CASNRYLQETQYF; CDR3nt: TGTGCCAGCAATCGCTACCTACAAGAGACCCAGTACTTC
j_gene: TRBJ2-5; d_gene: TRBD1; abundance: .; v_gene: TRBV7-9; CDR3aa: CASSLVGRDRCHF; CDR3nt: TGTGCCAGCAGCTTAGTAGGACGGGACAGGTGCCACTTC
j_gene: TRBJ1-5; d_gene: .; abundance: .; v_gene: TRBV15; CDR3aa: CATSRERFEPQHF; CDR3nt: TGTGCCACCAGCAGAGAAAGGTTTGAGCCCCAGCATTTT
j_gene: TRBJ1-1; d_gene: .; abundance: few; v_gene: TRBV6-2/TRBV6-3; CDR3aa: CASRTPGGRVDTEAFF; CDR3nt: TGTGCCAGCAGGACCCCGGGGGGGCGCGTTGACACTGAAGCTTTCTTT
j_gene: TRBJ2-5; d_gene: TRBD1; abundance: .; v_gene: TRBV12-3/TRBV12-4; CDR3aa: CASSPDRGGEETQYF; CDR3nt: TGTGCCAGCAGCCCCGACAGGGGTGGAGAGGAGACCCAGTACTTC
j_gene: TRBJ1-1; d_gene: TRBD1; abundance: many; v_gene: TRBV28; CDR3aa: CASAPGQGGTEAFF; CDR3nt: TGTGCCAGCGCCCCAGGACAGGGTGGGACTGAAGCTTTCTTT
j_gene: TRBJ1-5; d_gene: .; abundance: many; v_gene: TRBV12-3/TRBV12-4; CDR3aa: CASSPSPQRGQPQHF; CDR3nt: TGTGCCAGCAGTCCCTCCCCGCAGAGGGGTCAGCCCCAGCATTTT
j_gene: TRBJ1-2; d_gene: TRBD1; abundance: many; v_gene: TRBV20-1; CDR3aa: CSAGAGTGDGYTF; CDR3nt: TGCAGTGCTGGGGCCGGGACAGGGGACGGCTACACCTTC
j_gene: TRBJ2-5; d_gene: .; abundance: many; v_gene: TRBV5-1; CDR3aa: CASSAQLTGPVGRDQYF; CDR3nt: TGCGCCAGCAGCGCCCAACTAACAGGGCCCGTCGGGCGAGACCAGTACTTC
j_gene: TRBJ2-6; d_gene: .; abundance: many; v_gene: TRBV15; CDR3aa: CATSPVNPGANVLTF; CDR3nt: TGTGCCACCAGCCCGGTAAATCCTGGGGCCAACGTCCTGACTTTC
j_gene: TRBJ1-5; d_gene: TRBD1; abundance: many; v_gene: TRBV7-9; CDR3aa: CASSWGTGSNQPQHF; CDR3nt: TGTGCCAGCAGCTGGGGGACAGGGAGCAATCAGCCCCAGCATTTT
j_gene: TRBJ2-7; d_gene: .; abundance: many; v_gene: TRBV12-3/TRBV12-4; CDR3aa: CASSFNTYEQYF; CDR3nt: TGTGCCAGCAGCTTTAATACCTACGAGCAGTACTTC
j_gene: TRBJ1-5; d_gene: TRBD1; abundance: many; v_gene: TRBV30; CDR3aa: CAAASDRGRQPQHF; CDR3nt: TGTGCCGCCGCTTCAGACAGGGGACGTCAGCCCCAGCATTTT
j_gene: TRBJ1-1; d_gene: .; abundance: many; v_gene: TRBV28; CDR3aa: CASSLWGGEVEAFF; CDR3nt: TGTGCCAGCAGTTTGTGGGGGGGCGAGGTTGAAGCTTTCTTT
j_gene: TRBJ2-7; d_gene: TRBD1; abundance: many; v_gene: TRBV10-3; CDR3aa: CAISDGDRGSYEQYF; CDR3nt: TGTGCCATCAGTGATGGGGACAGAGGCTCCTACGAGCAGTACTTC
j_gene: TRBJ2-7; d_gene: TRBD2; abundance: .; v_gene: TRBV6-1; CDR3aa: CTSSALAGEGMREQYF; CDR3nt: TGTACCAGCAGCGCACTAGCGGGAGAGGGGATGCGCGAGCAGTACTTC
j_gene: TRBJ2-7; d_gene: .; abundance: few; v_gene: TRBV12-3/TRBV12-4; CDR3aa: CASRPGSSDEQYF; CDR3nt: TGTGCCAGCAGGCCAGGGTCCAGTGACGAGCAGTACTTC
j_gene: TRBJ2-5; d_gene: .; abundance: many; v_gene: TRBV6-2/TRBV6-3; CDR3aa: CASSTAREARSQETQYF; CDR3nt: TGTGCCAGCAGTACTGCCCGGGAAGCGCGATCACAAGAGACCCAGTACTTC
j_gene: TRBJ2-4; d_gene: .; abundance: few; v_gene: TRBV2; CDR3aa: CASSEEPPSWTRGGNIQYF; CDR3nt: TGTGCCAGCAGTGAAGAACCCCCCTCCTGGACCCGAGGGGGTAACATTCAGTACTTC
j_gene: TRBJ1-5; d_gene: .; abundance: few; v_gene: TRBV6-2/TRBV6-3; CDR3aa: CASSYSRLRGNQPQHF; CDR3nt: TGTGCCAGCAGTTACTCCCGACTCAGAGGAAATCAGCCCCAGCATTTT
j_gene: TRBJ2-7; d_gene: TRBD1; abundance: .; v_gene: TRBV2; CDR3aa: CASRDRQGVSYEQYF; CDR3nt: TGTGCCAGCAGGGATAGACAGGGGGTATCCTACGAGCAGTACTTC